This TCR beta chain was recovered during a study of blood T cell repertoires in COVID-19. About the research overall: Specimens from acute and convalescent COVID-19 originated in the United States, Italy and Spain. T cells, B-cell-depleted T cells, or PBMCs provided the cDNA or gDNA that served as material.

Original processing notes: How many nucleated cells were present was estimated from reference gene primer amplification. Measured with immunoSEQ multiplex PCR; TCRdb has only the in-frame clones, and not every one. V and J calls and clone size follow that table, whereas D and trimming were derived from the DNA. Among some 210,000 clones listed, under 90% were seen once. This clone came up a few times. Sequencing was performed on PBMCs or T cells enriched from blood (not recorded which). This receptor was identified in a woman aged 50 to 60 with acute COVID-19.

CDR3 DNA sequence: TGTGCCAGCAGCAGACAGGAGAAAGAGACCCAGTACTTC. This translates into CASSRQEKETQYF. This chain links TRBV2 with TRBJ2-5; TRBD1 is a possible D gene (6 bases). Trimming shortened V by 6 bases and J by 3 bases, and 11 bases separated the two germline ends. CDR3 length equals 13 residues. The V gene's germline CDR1 is SNHLY and CDR2 FYNNEI.